A single sample gave rise to the 29 T cell receptor beta chains below, sequenced in a study of blood T cell repertoires in COVID-19. Assay: immunoSEQ multiplex PCR; the TCRdb copy retains only in-frame clones and omits some. The sample consists of fewer than 150,000 clones, about 77% of them appearing once. Sample: peripheral blood. Source of these receptors: an elderly man with acute or convalescent COVID-19.

The gene calls are TRBV2 and TRBJ2-1; 9 bases are a match to TRBD1. This CDR3 spans 13 amino acids. V shed 5 bases and J 9 bases; nucleotides not matched to a gene: 5. Germline values: CDR1 SNHLY, CDR2 FYNNEI. CDR3 residues: CASSFTGGVEQFF. The CDR3 bases are TGTGCCAGCAGTTTTACAGGGGGCGTTGAGCAGTTCTTC.

The V gene is TRBV19, the J gene TRBJ2-2, with 10 bases lining up with TRBD2. V was clipped by 8 bases and J by 1 base; unmatched bases: 4. Germline CDR1 and CDR2: LNHDA and SQIVND (reference sequence). The CDR3 has 15 residues. This chain's CDR3 is CASGRLAGNTGELFF. CDR3 sequence (DNA): TGTGCCAGTGGCAGACTAGCGGGGAACACCGGGGAGCTGTTTTTT.

The chain combines TRBV4-3 with TRBJ1-5, with 9 bases matching TRBD1. The CDR3 totals 13 residues. After removal of 3 bases from V and 7 bases from J, the junction contained 1 base not matched to a gene. Per the germline V gene, CDR1 is LGHNA and CDR2 is YSLEER. As DNA, the CDR3 is TGCGCCAGCAGCCAGGACAGGGGACAGCCCCAGCATTTT. Translating gives CASSQDRGQPQHF.

The chain couples TRBV12-3 or TRBV12-4 to TRBJ1-5; TRBD1 aligns across 10 bases. The trim removed 5 bases at V and 7 bases at J, leaving 2 bases unmatched. The CDR3 runs to 13 residues. The CDR3 spells CASSKTGGQPQHF. The CDR3 region has the DNA TGTGCCAGCAGTAAGACAGGGGGCCAGCCCCAGCATTTT.

The J gene is TRBJ2-2, the V gene TRBV15; 10 positions agree with TRBD2. Germline V CDR1 and CDR2: LNHNV, YYDKDF (reference sequence). V lost 0 bases and J lost 5; bases outside the gene matches: 0. The CDR3 loop spans 15 amino acids. CDR3: CATSREAGGTGELFF. The DNA of the CDR3 is TGTGCCACCAGCAGAGAAGCGGGGGGGACCGGGGAGCTGTTTTTT.

The chain links TRBV5-5 to TRBJ2-1; 7 nucleotides align to TRBD1. V dropped 5 bases and J dropped 1; count of bases not matched to a gene: 9. The CDR3 sequence is 16 residues long. The germline gives CDR1 SGHKS, CDR2 YYEKEE (reference sequence). The CDR3 nucleotides are TGTGCCAGCAGATTCCAGACAGGGTTTTCCTACAATGAGCAGTTCTTC. Its protein is CASRFQTGFSYNEQFF.

The chain uses TRBV6-6 and TRBJ2-3; TRBD2 matches at 8 bases. V was pared by 7 bases and J by 2 bases, with 8 bases of the junction left unmatched. The length of the CDR3 is 15 residues. CDR1 is MNHNY, CDR2 SVGAGI, per germline (reference sequence). DNA of the CDR3: TGTGCCAGCAAACATCGGGGGGGTATCACAGATACGCAGTATTTT. Translated, it gives CASKHRGGITDTQYF.

The V and J genes are TRBV4-2 and TRBJ1-6, with unresolved D. The CDR3 totals 14 residues. V lost 3 bases and J lost 10, with 13 bases in between. Germline values: CDR1 LGHNA, CDR2 YNFKEQ. The CDR3 sequence is CASSQVQIESPLHF. The CDR3 region has the DNA TGTGCCAGCAGCCAGGTTCAGATCGAATCACCCCTCCACTTT.

This clone was detected a few times. The gene calls are TRBV6-5 and TRBJ1-1; D remains unclear. Germline V gene data show CDR1 as MNHEY and CDR2 as SVGAGI. The CDR3 loop spans 13 amino acids. V lost 6 bases and J 3 bases, leaving 11 bases between the germline ends. Written as DNA, the CDR3 is TGTGCCAGCAGCCGGTACAGAGACACTGAAGCTTTCTTT. This translates into CASSRYRDTEAFF.

This chain links TRBV6-5 with TRBJ1-6; tentatively, D is TRBD1 (5 bases). The CDR3 spans 16 residues. Germline V gene data show CDR1 as MNHEY and CDR2 as SVGAGI. The V and J ends lost 4 bases and 9 bases respectively, with 19 bases between them. The DNA for the CDR3 is TGTGCCAGCAGTTTGGCCCCGGACAACCAATTTTCACCCCTCCACTTT. It specifies CASSLAPDNQFSPLHF.

The V call is TRBV7-3, the J call TRBJ2-3; 9 bases agree with TRBD2. The germline gives CDR1 SGHTA, CDR2 FQGTGA. The CDR3 totals 14 residues. The trim removed 3 bases at V and 6 bases at J, leaving 4 bases unmatched. The chain's CDR3 is CASSLAGGSDTQYF. CDR3 in DNA: TGTGCCAGCAGCTTGGCGGGGGGGTCGGATACGCAGTATTTT.

This sequence joins TRBV11-1 and TRBJ2-5; 8 bases fit TRBD1. Losses at the gene ends were 5 bases for V and 4 bases for J; bases not matched to a gene: 6. This CDR3 region has 14 residues. Germline V gene sequence: CDR1 SGHAT, CDR2 FQDESV (reference sequence). CDR3 nucleotides: TGTGCCAGCAGCCCAGGGGGCGGTGGAGAGACCCAGTACTTC. It encodes CASSPGGGGETQYF.

This chain joins TRBV11-1 and TRBJ2-7; weak D call: TRBD2 (5 bases). Germline-derived CDR1 and CDR2 are SGHAT and FQDESV (reference sequence). The V end was cut by 5 bases, the J end by 3 bases, with 14 bases between. The CDR3 sequence is 14 residues long. The CDR3 region is CASSGRGSGYEQYF. The CDR3 DNA reads as TGTGCCAGCAGCGGTCGGGGAAGTGGCTACGAGCAGTACTTC.

The chain's CDR3 is CASSLAPTSREEKLFF. Written as DNA, the CDR3 is TGTGCCAGCAGCTTGGCTCCGACATCTCGGGAGGAAAAACTGTTTTTT. The chain employs TRBV5-4 and TRBJ1-4, with D hard to call. In germline, CDR1 is SGHNT, CDR2 YYREEE (reference sequence). CDR3 length: 16 amino acids. Trimming took 0 bases from V and 8 from J, leaving 17 bases between them.

The chain combines TRBV28 with TRBJ2-7, with D unresolved. V gave up 6 bases and J gave up 4 bases, with 7 bases separating them. Per the germline V gene, CDR1 is MDHEN and CDR2 is SYDVKM. The CDR3 is made up of 11 amino acids. This CDR3 reads CASSPLYEQYF. The CDR3 DNA reads as TGTGCCAGCAGCCCCCTGTACGAGCAGTACTTC.

The rearrangement joins TRBV5-1 to TRBJ1-5, with 7 bases matching TRBD1. The CDR3 runs to 14 residues. Trimming at V came to 0 bases and at J to 7 bases, leaving 4 bases not matched to a gene. CDR1 and CDR2 from the germline V gene are SGHRS and YFSETQ. This CDR3 reads CASSLGQGRQPQHF. For the CDR3, the DNA is TGCGCCAGCAGCTTGGGACAGGGCAGGCAGCCCCAGCATTTT.

The CDR3 DNA reads as TGCGCCAGCAGCTTGATCGGGAATCAGCCCCAGCATTTT. Protein sequence: CASSLIGNQPQHF. The chain uses TRBV5-1 and TRBJ1-5; D is unresolved. Germline V gene data show CDR1 as SGHRS and CDR2 as YFSETQ. V was pared by 1 base and J by 4 bases, with 6 bases between. CDR3 length: 13 residues.

The chain links TRBV24-1 to TRBJ2-3; no clear D gene. The germline V and J ends were trimmed by 3 bases and 8 bases, with 8 bases remaining between them. CDR1 is KGHDR and CDR2 is SFDVKD in the germline V gene. This CDR3 is 12 amino acids long. The CDR3 is CATSDGPGTQYF. CDR3 in DNA: TGTGCCACCAGTGATGGCCCTGGTACGCAGTATTTT.

This sequence joins TRBV4-2 and TRBJ2-4; TRBD2 is a possible D gene (6 bases). The length of the CDR3 is 14 residues. Germline lookup yields CDR1 LGHNA and CDR2 YNFKEQ. V gave up 4 bases and J gave up 3 bases, with 10 bases separating them. The CDR3 region is CASSRTGLKNIQYF. CDR3 DNA: TGTGCCAGCAGCCGCACGGGACTCAAAAACATTCAGTACTTC.

The chain combines TRBV28 with TRBJ2-7, with D perhaps TRBD2 (5 bases). The CDR3 has 14 residues. In germline, CDR1 is MDHEN, CDR2 SYDVKM. V dropped 7 bases and J dropped 0 bases, with 13 bases sitting between them. This CDR3 is CASTTGSLSYEQYF. In nucleotides, the CDR3 is TGTGCCAGCACAACGGGGAGCCTCTCCTACGAGCAGTACTTC. Filled out from reference TRBV28 and TRBJ2-7, the complete variable domain reads DVKVTQSSRYLVKRTGEKVFLECVQDMDHENMFWYRQDPGLGLRLIYFSYDVKMKEKGDIPEGYSVSREKKERFSLILESASTNQTSMYLCASTTGSLSYEQYFGPGTRLTVT.

The chain recombines TRBV29-1 with TRBJ2-3; 13 bases align to TRBD2. The junction had 5 bases not matched to a gene; V was cut back by 6 bases and J by 5 bases. Germline V gene sequence: CDR1 SQVTM, CDR2 ANQGSEA. This CDR3 comprises 14 residues. CDR3 sequence reads: CSVTSGGAVDTQYF. DNA for the CDR3: TGCAGCGTCACTAGCGGGGGGGCGGTAGATACGCAGTATTTT.

This clone was counted a single time. The V gene is TRBV25-1, the J gene TRBJ2-7, with TRBD1 matching 7 bases. The CDR3 has 13 amino acids. After removal of 6 bases from V and 0 bases from J, the junction contained 2 bases not matched to a gene. CDR1 and CDR2 (germline): MGHDK, SYGVNS. Here the CDR3 reads CASRTGASYEQYF. CDR3 coding DNA: TGTGCCAGCAGAACAGGGGCCTCCTACGAGCAGTACTTC.

This chain connects TRBV5-6 to TRBJ2-3; 7 bases agree with TRBD2. The CDR3 runs to 18 residues. With V trimmed by 0 bases and J by 4 bases, 14 bases remained unmatched. Germline CDR1 reads SGHDT; CDR2 reads YYEEEE. The CDR3 bases are TGTGCCAGCAGCTTGGTCGGAAGTGGGAGGGAAAGGGCAGATACGCAGTATTTT. Its protein is CASSLVGSGRERADTQYF.

The chain links TRBV6-5 to TRBJ2-7; possible D gene TRBD2, 6 bases. This CDR3 region has 14 residues. Germline values: CDR1 MNHEY, CDR2 SVGAGI. V shed 10 bases and J shed 2 bases, with 18 bases lying between them. The CDR3 DNA follows: TGTGCCACCACTCTCTCGGGACTCGCCTACGAGCAGTACTTC. Translation gives CATTLSGLAYEQYF.

The chain couples TRBV2 to TRBJ2-7; no reliable D call. Per germline, CDR1 SNHLY and CDR2 FYNNEI. CDR3 length equals 14 residues. V gave up 4 bases and J gave up 1 base, with 11 bases separating them. The CDR3 DNA reads TGTGCCAGCAGTGGTTTTTTTTCGTCCTACGAGCAGTACTTC. It codes for CASSGFFSSYEQYF.

The genes are TRBV4-2 and TRBJ1-5; TRBD1 agrees at 8 bases. Germline CDR1 and CDR2: LGHNA and YNFKEQ. The CDR3 spans 16 residues. V was pared by 0 bases and J by 5 bases, with 6 bases of the junction left unmatched. The CDR3 DNA reads as TGTGCCAGCAGCCAAGAGGCAGGGGGCGCATATCAGCCCCAGCATTTT. It specifies CASSQEAGGAYQPQHF.

This clone was picked up a small number of times. V gene TRBV5-1 combines with J gene TRBJ2-7; D gene uncertain. The CDR3 totals 13 residues. Germline V gene data show CDR1 as SGHRS and CDR2 as YFSETQ. The V gene lost 4 bases and the J gene lost 0 bases, with 8 bases spanning the gap. CDR3 residues: CASSINFSYEQYF. The CDR3 DNA sequence: TGCGCCAGCAGCATAAATTTCTCCTACGAGCAGTACTTC. The full variable domain, rest sourced from reference TRBV5-1 and TRBJ2-7, is KAGVTQTPRYLIKTRGQQVTLSCSPISGHRSVSWYQQTPGQGLQFLFEYFSETQRNKGNFPGRFSGRQFSNSRSEMNVSTLELGDSALYLCASSINFSYEQYFGPGTRLTVT.

The V gene is TRBV6-6, the J gene TRBJ1-2, with TRBD1 matching 8 bases. V gave up 4 bases and J gave up 8 bases; unmatched junction bases: 6. Germline CDR1 and CDR2: MNHNY and SVGAGI (reference sequence). This CDR3 has 13 amino acids. This CDR3 reads CASSSGTGGGYTF. Written as DNA, the CDR3 is TGTGCCAGCAGTTCTGGAACAGGGGGGGGCTACACCTTC.

V is TRBV6-5 and J is TRBJ2-7; 7 nucleotides align to TRBD1. Looked up from germline, CDR1 is MNHEY and CDR2 is SVGAGI. This CDR3 is built from 14 residues. V lost 5 bases to trimming and J lost 2 bases; unmatched junction nucleotides: 6. The CDR3 region has the DNA TGTGCCAGCAGTAAACAGGGGAAGGCCTACGAGCAGTACTTC. It encodes CASSKQGKAYEQYF.